The TCR beta chain under discussion was sequenced for a study of cytomegalovirus exposure and HLA in healthy donors (dated by TCRdb to about 2017). Background for the entire study: In an earlier analysis of 587 of the donors, 276 Gb of sequence data and 90 million to 130 million unique TCR beta sequences from roughly 180 million T cells were reported. An early release covering more than 500 HLA-typed donors comprised about 310 gigabases of sequencing data and around 80 million unique TCR sequences. Of the roughly 410 genotyped donors, 81% were placed in the genetic ancestry cluster associated with self-reported Caucasian donors. The study aimed to test whether signatures of past pathogen exposure could be identified by cataloging public T cell receptors. The study used immunosequencing to profile the T cell repertoires of 666 subjects and linked those repertoires to cytomegalovirus serostatus. A separate validation cohort of roughly 130 different subjects was used in addition to the 666-subject first cohort. High-throughput TCR immunosequencing, statistical association of individual TCRs with disease status, and machine learning were combined to predict cytomegalovirus infection status. To study patterns of TCR occurrence, a later analysis re-analyzed previously published TCR beta repertoires from 700 or so donors and added high-resolution HLA genotyping. Rather than drawing on any new phenotypic data, the later analysis identified candidate immune exposures from TCR beta sequences and the way those sequences occurred across donors. To decide whether each TCR beta V gene segment behaved as functional or pseudogenic, an earlier analysis of approximately 600 of the donors relied on high-throughput TCR beta sequencing. Donor age, sex, ethnicity and CMV serostatus were compiled together with the repertoire data. In a later genetic analysis, genome-wide SNP genotypes for 398 of the 666 donors were used, and that subset was treated as a discovery cohort. All discovery cohort repertoires had been generated on a single sequencing platform. HLA typing included class I and class II loci at four-digit resolution. The number of typed donors differed by locus: about 629-630 for A, B, C, DRB1 and DQB1; approximately 530 for DQA1; 600 to 610 for DPA1; and some 450 for DPB1. About five DR-DQ haplotypes were treated as single units for association and clustering because of strong linkage in the cohort. Across roughly 420 genotyped donors of the cohort, an average of roughly 230,000 unique TCR beta nucleotide sequences per donor were sequenced, and around 19% of those sequences were non-productive.

Beyond this particular receptor, the publication reports: In a later genetic analysis, a missense DCLRE1C variant was associated with V-gene and J-gene trimming of TCR beta chains, and the association was replicated in an independent cohort. The presence/absence analyses assumed that sequencing depth was roughly uniform across donors, and that assumption may not be true. Three of the identified cytomegalovirus-associated TCR beta chains were confirmed in vitro to be specific for cytomegalovirus antigens. Because some donors lacked HLA typing at each locus, the association tests relied only on the typed subset. In this cohort, only TCR beta chains were sequenced, and detectable features were limited by the absence of alpha or paired-chain data. In a later analysis, HLA-associated TCR beta chains showed more clonal expansion and lower generation probabilities than non-associated chains that were equally common. According to a later analysis, TCR association rates differed among HLA loci, with DRB1 alleles showing the most associated TCRs and HLA-C alleles showing the fewest. CMV serostatus was the only immune exposure information available for the cohort. The study listed approximately 160 TCR beta chains as associated with cytomegalovirus. Assigning TCR associations to individual alleles was difficult when HLA alleles, especially DR and DQ, strongly co-occurred. In an earlier analysis of more than 450 of the donors, most TCR beta V segments were observed in productive rearrangements about 87% or about 30% of the time, broadly matching IMGT annotations. At a false discovery rate of 0.05, a later analysis linked under 20,000 TCR beta sequences to specific HLA alleles. According to the authors, the approach could potentially be generalized to other disease states and immunological phenotypes. Most TCR sequences were seen in very few donors, while some public TCRs were found in many individuals. The earlier analysis of a few hundred of the donors excluded roughly 17 rarely observed V segments, including chromosome 9 orphons, because counts were too low. Some IMGT-functional V segments, including TRBV6-2 and TRBV6-3, could not be distinguished by the 87-base-pair reads and were therefore excluded. Correlated functional status among segregating V segments might be attributable to linkage disequilibrium, but an unknown experimental factor could not be ruled out. The classifier was reported to diagnose cytomegalovirus status with high specificity and sensitivity in both the original and validation cohorts. A later analysis found that most CMV-associated TCR beta chains appeared HLA-restricted, with HLA associations seemingly driven largely by CMV exposure. A later analysis reported that several top co-occurrence clusters appeared linked to parvovirus B19, influenza, CMV and Epstein-Barr virus. Compared with the roughly 700-donor mean, donors in an Asian-associated ancestry cluster had fewer N-insertions in productive TCRs, according to a later genetic analysis. A cluster of highly shared sequence variants was judged likely to be a technical artifact of the sequencing pipeline. A further reported finding was that TCR beta sequences accurately predicted the HLA-A and HLA-B alleles for most subjects in the first cohort.

Library creation used the immunoSEQ multiplex PCR assay. A mixture of 60 forward primers for TCR Vbeta segments and 13 reverse primers for TCR Jbeta segments was used in the multiplex PCR. The CDR3 region of rearranged TCR beta genes was amplified from genomic DNA with a multiplex PCR assay. On the Illumina HiSeq System, the amplified TCR beta libraries were sequenced as 87-base-pair reads. The paper's processing steps were these. In a later analysis, some 80 million unique TCR beta chains were counted across the 666 repertoires, and approximately 9.9 million of these chains were shared by at least two donors. Raw reads were error-corrected and collapsed into unique sequences with a nearest-neighbor algorithm that merged closely related sequences to remove PCR and sequencing errors. V, D and J gene segments were assigned by aligning CDR3 sequences to IMGT reference sequences. For a sequence to be retained, a match of at least six nucleotides was required to both a V gene segment and a J gene segment. Rearrangements were classified as productive when the CDR3 lacked stop codons and remained in frame with V and J, and all other rearrangements were classified as non-productive. CDR3 was defined by IMGT convention, running from the second conserved V-encoded cysteine to the conserved J-encoded phenylalanine. In an earlier analysis of more than 550 of the donors, sequences lacking an unambiguous match to a single V gene segment were excluded. In an earlier analysis of almost 600 of the donors, a V segment was called functional when productive rearrangements were above 56.7%, and segregating when the standard deviation between donors exceeded 5%. A statistical classification framework was developed to diagnose cytomegalovirus status using the catalog of TCR beta chain sequences. V and J gene assignment, in a later analysis, came from comparing TCR nucleotide sequences with IMGT/GENE-DB human TR gene sequences. In a later analysis, CDR3 sequences and most-parsimonious VDJ recombination scenarios were assigned using the TCRdist pipeline. A later analysis defined each TCR beta chain by its CDR3 amino acid sequence plus V-gene family, and excluded reads lacking a unique V-gene family. In a later analysis, 500 to 700 highly shared, low-generation-probability nucleotide sequences were removed to address suspected cross-contamination and a sequencing artifact. In a later analysis, a clonal expansion index was calculated for each public chain from normalized within-repertoire ranks of inferred template counts. In a later analysis, generation probabilities were computed using a VDJ recombination model fitted to out-of-frame rearrangements, and the results were checked against IGoR. Hypergeometric tests were used in a later analysis to score TCR-TCR, TCR-HLA and TCR-CMV co-occurrence, with a repertoire-size bias correction applied to the TCR pairs. False discovery rates were estimated in a later analysis by permuting HLA or CMV assignments 20 times. In a later analysis, co-occurring TCRs were grouped with DBSCAN, and TCRdist sequence similarity was added when clustering was performed within HLA-allele-positive subsets. Repertoires with fewer than 30,000 or more than 120,000 public chains were left out of co-occurrence clustering, as were about 5 repertoires with anomalous nucleotide sharing. The clones in this table, taken by TCRdb from immuneACCESS, are in-frame only. Not every clone is retained; where verified, under half of the shortfall comes from an unresolved V gene, and the cause of the rest is unknown. From that table come the V and J calls and clone size; the DNA was used to work out D and trimming. A total of about 40,000 clones appear in this sample, approximately 79% of them only once. 10% of the sample is in the top ten clones.

The cohort comprised fewer than 750 healthy bone marrow donors. All cohort members were sampled while nominally healthy, although unrecorded immune exposures were likely present. The donor tested CMV seropositive, placing the donor among the 289 seropositive members of the cohort. Each donor provided a peripheral blood sample, and peripheral blood mononuclear cells were used for TCR beta sequencing. The Qiagen DNeasy Blood Extraction Kit was used to extract genomic DNA from the blood cell samples. In the germline V gene (reference sequence), CDR1 corresponds to MNHEY and CDR2 to SMNVEV. The CDR3 starts with the cysteine, ends with the phenylalanine, and has 14 residues. Only the CDR3 portion is preserved as DNA: 42 bases, with reading frame beginning at the first base. For this chain, trimming is 7 bases at the V end and 7 bases at the J end, and the number of junction bases without a gene match is 8.

As concerns this clone: This receptor's antigen is unknown. Within one base of it there is no much larger clone, and no base qualities were kept.

What was sequenced was PBMCs. The rearranged chain carries TRBV27 and TRBJ1-5, and 9 junction bases match TRBD1. The TCR originated in a woman between 18 and 30 years old in good health and CMV-seropositive. The CDR3 in this case is CASTKTGGGQPQHF. Read as DNA, the sequence is TGTGCCAGCACCAAAACAGGGGGCGGACAGCCCCAGCATTTT.